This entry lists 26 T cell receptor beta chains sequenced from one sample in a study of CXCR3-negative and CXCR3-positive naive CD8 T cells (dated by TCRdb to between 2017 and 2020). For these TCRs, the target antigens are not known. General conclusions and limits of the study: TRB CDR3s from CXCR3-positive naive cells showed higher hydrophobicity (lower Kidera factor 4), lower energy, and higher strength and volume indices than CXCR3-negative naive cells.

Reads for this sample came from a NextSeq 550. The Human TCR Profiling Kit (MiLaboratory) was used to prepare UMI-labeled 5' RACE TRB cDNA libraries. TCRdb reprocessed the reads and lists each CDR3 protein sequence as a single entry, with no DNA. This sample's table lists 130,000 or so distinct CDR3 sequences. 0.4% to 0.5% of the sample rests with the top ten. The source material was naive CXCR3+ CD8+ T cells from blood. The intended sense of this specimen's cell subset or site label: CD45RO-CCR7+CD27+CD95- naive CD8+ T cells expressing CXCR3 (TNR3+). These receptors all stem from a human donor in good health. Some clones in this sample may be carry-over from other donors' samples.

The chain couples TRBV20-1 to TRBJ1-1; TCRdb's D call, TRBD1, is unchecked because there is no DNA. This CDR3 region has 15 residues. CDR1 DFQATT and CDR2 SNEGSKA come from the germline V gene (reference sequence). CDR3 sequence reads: CSARNLRDRGSEAFF.

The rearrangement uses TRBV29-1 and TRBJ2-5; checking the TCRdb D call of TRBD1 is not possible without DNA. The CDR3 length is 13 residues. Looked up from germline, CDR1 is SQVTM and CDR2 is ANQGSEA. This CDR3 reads CSGDRVYQETQYF.

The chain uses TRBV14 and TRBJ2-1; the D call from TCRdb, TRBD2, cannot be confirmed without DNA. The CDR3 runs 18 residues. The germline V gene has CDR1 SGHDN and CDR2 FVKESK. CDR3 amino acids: CASSQDGRQAGFYNEQFF.

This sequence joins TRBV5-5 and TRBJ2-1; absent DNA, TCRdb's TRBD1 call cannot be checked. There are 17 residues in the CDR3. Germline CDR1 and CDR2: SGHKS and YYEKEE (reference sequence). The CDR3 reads CASSPHRPGQGKNEQFF. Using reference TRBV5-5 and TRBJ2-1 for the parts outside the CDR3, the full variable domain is DAGVTQSPTHLIKTRGQQVTLRCSPISGHKSVSWYQQVLGQGPQFIFQYYEKEERGRGNFPDRFSARQFPNYSSELNVNALLLGDSALYLCASSPHRPGQGKNEQFFGPGTRLTVL.

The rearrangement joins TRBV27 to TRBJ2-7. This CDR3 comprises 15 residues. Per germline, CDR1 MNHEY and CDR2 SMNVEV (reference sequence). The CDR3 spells CASSSIYPTGYEQYF.

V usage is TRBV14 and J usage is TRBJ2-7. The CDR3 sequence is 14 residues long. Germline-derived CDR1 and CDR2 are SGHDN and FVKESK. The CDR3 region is CASSLGRLTYEQYF.

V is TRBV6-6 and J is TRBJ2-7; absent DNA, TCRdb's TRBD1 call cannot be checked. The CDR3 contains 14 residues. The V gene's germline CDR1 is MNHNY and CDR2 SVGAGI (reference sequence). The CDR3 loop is CASSTRDGSYEQYF.

This CDR3 is CASSPTPELAGALLSDRGEQFF. V usage is TRBV6-5 and J usage is TRBJ2-1; without DNA, the TCRdb call of TRBD2 cannot be checked. The CDR3 contains 22 residues. Germline-derived CDR1 and CDR2 are MNHEY and SVGAGI.

The chain's CDR3 is CSVDRDRGSYNEQFF. The chain links TRBV29-1 to TRBJ2-1; TCRdb's D gene call, TRBD1, goes unchecked for lack of DNA. The CDR3 spans 15 residues. Germline-derived CDR1 and CDR2 are SQVTM and ANQGSEA.

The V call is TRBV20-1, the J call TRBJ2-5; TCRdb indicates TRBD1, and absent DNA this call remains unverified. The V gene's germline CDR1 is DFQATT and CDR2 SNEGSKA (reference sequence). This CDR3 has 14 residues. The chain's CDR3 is CSAPNLQGWETQYF.

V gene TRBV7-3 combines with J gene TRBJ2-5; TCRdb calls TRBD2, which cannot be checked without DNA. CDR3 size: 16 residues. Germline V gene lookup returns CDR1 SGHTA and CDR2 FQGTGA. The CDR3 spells CASSLGLAGAQETQYF.

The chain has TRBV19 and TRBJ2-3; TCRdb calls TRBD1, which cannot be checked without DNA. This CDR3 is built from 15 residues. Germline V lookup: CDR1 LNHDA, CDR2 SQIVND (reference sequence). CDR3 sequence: CASSIGQGRPDTQYF.

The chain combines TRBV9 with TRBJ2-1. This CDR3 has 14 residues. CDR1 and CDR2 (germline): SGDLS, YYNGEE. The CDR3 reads CASSASWFENEQFF.

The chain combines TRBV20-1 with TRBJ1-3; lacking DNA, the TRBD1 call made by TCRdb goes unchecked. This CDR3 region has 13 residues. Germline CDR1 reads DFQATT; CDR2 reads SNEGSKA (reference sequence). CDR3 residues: CSVQGVGGNTIYF.

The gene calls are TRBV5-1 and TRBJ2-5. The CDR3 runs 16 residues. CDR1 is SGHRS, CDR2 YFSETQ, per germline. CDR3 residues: CASSLAGLVYQETQYF.

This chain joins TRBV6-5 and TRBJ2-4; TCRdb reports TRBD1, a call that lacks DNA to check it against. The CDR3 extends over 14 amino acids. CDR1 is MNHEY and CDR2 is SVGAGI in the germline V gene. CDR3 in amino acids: CASRRQGSKNIQYF.

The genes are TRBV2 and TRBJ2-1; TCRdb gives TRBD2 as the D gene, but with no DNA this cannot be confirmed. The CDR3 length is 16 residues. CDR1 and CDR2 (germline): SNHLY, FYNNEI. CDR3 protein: CASSGRLAGVANEQFF.

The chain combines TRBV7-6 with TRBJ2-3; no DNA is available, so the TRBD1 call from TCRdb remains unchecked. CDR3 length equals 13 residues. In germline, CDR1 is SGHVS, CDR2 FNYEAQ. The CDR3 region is CASSSGTASEQYF.

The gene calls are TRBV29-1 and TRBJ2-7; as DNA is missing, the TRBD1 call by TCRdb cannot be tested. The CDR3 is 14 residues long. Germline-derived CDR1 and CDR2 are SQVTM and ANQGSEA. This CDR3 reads CSVDGDTGFGEQYF.

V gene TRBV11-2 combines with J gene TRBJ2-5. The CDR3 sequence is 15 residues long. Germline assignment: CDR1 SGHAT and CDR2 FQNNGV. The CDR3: CASSLDLGAGETQYF.

This CDR3 is CATSRGLASEQYF. V is TRBV15 and J is TRBJ2-7; there is no DNA to check the TCRdb D call of TRBD2. Germline V CDR1 and CDR2: LNHNV, YYDKDF (reference sequence). CDR3 size: 13 residues.

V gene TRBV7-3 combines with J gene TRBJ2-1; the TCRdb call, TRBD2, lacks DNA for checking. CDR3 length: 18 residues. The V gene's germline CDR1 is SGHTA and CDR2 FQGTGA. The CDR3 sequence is CASSPQGLADSSYNEQFF.

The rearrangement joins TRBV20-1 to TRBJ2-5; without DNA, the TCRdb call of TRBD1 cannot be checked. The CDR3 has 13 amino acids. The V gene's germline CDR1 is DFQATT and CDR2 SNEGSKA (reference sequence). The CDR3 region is CSARPDSRETQYF.

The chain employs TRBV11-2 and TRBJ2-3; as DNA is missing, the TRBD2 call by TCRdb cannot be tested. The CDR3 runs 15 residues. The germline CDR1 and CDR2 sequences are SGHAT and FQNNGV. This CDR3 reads CASSPSGGAGDTQYF. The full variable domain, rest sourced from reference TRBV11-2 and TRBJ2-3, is EAGVAQSPRYKIIEKRQSVAFWCNPISGHATLYWYQQILGQGPKLLIQFQNNGVVDDSQLPKDRFSAERLKGVDSTLKIQPAKLEDSAVYLCASSPSGGAGDTQYFGPGTRLTVL.

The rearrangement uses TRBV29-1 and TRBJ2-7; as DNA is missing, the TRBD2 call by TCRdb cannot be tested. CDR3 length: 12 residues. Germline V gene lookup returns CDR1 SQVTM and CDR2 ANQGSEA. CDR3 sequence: CSVDSGTYEQYF.

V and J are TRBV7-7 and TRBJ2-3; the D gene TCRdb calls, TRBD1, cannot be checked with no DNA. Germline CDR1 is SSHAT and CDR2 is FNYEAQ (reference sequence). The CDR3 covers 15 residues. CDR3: CASSDYPGGTDTQYF.